This T cell receptor (beta chain) was observed in a study of identifying expanded T cells in peripheral blood. Study-level findings and limits: Roughly 1.2 clones differed between technical replicates, versus about 15 and 19 over time. Roughly 2-week clone count variance significantly increased as total template count grew.

Data came from immunoSEQ multiplex PCR; TCRdb stores just in-frame clones and leaves some out. The sample includes 80,000 to 90,000 clones, more than 75% seen only once; the top ten take around 5.6%. During the collection period, no donor immune events like infections were recorded. As for this clone: Its antigen is still unknown. Other DNA sequences within the sample encode an identical CDR3.

Germline V gene sequence: CDR1 SGDLS, CDR2 YYNGEE. The CDR3 is 12 residues long. Trimming left V 2 bases short and J 1 base short, with 2 bases between. Specimen: blood. The sequence came from a person aged 18-70 years in good health. The V gene is TRBV9, the J gene TRBJ2-3; D gene uncertain. CDR3 loop: CASSVGTDTQYF. CDR3 coding DNA: TGTGCCAGCAGCGTTGGCACAGATACGCAGTATTTT.